The 29 T cell receptor beta chains presented below share a single source sample, sequenced in a study of blood T cell repertoires in COVID-19. The protocol was immunoSEQ multiplex PCR, while the TCRdb copy is restricted to in-frame clones and leaves out a portion. Found here are approximately 300,000 clones, 90% of them singletons; the top ten hold roughly 2.6%. Sample: PBMCs or T cells enriched from blood (not recorded which). The receptors derive from a man aged 55 to 69 who had recovered from COVID-19.

V and J are TRBV11-2 and TRBJ2-3; 10 positions agree with TRBD1. Germline V gene data show CDR1 as SGHAT and CDR2 as FQNNGV. This CDR3 has 17 residues. Losses at the gene ends were 5 bases for V and 5 bases for J; bases not matched to a gene: 13. The CDR3, as DNA: TGTGCCAGCAGCCCTACTCGACAGGGGGCTAGGGTAGATACGCAGTATTTT. It encodes CASSPTRQGARVDTQYF.

The chain recombines TRBV7-4 with TRBJ1-5; D possibly corresponds to TRBD1 (5 bases). Trimming left V 7 bases short and J 6 bases short, with 19 bases between. CDR1 SGHVT and CDR2 SQSDAQ come from the germline V gene. The CDR3 contains 15 residues. CDR3 sequence reads: CASTPSKGRFQPQHF. For the CDR3, the DNA is TGTGCCAGCACCCCTTCAAAGGGGAGGTTTCAGCCCCAGCATTTT.

This clone was counted once. V and J are TRBV30 and TRBJ1-5, with D possibly being TRBD1 (5 bases). Germline-derived CDR1 and CDR2 are GTSNPN and SVGIG (reference sequence). The CDR3 runs 13 residues. Trimming took off 2 bases at V and 5 bases at J, with 10 bases between the two ends. In nucleotides, the CDR3 is TGTGCCTGGAGTTTGATGACAGATCAGCCCCAGCATTTT. This translates into CAWSLMTDQPQHF.

J is TRBJ2-7 and V is TRBV4-3; 8 bases agree with TRBD1. This CDR3 has 16 amino acids. Germline V gene sequence: CDR1 LGHNA, CDR2 YSLEER. Trimming took 0 bases from V and 7 from J; bases not matched to a gene: 11. The CDR3 region is CASSQDLRQGPREQYF. In DNA form, the CDR3 reads TGCGCCAGCAGCCAAGATTTAAGACAGGGGCCGCGGGAGCAGTACTTC.

V gene TRBV30 combines with J gene TRBJ1-1, with TRBD1 as a possible D gene (5 bases). The CDR3 contains 14 residues. Germline CDR1 GTSNPN, CDR2 SVGIG (reference sequence). V shed 5 bases and J shed 0 bases, with 13 bases lying between them. The chain's CDR3 is CAWHQKGMNTEAFF. In DNA form, the CDR3 reads TGTGCCTGGCACCAGAAGGGGATGAACACTGAAGCTTTCTTT.

The chain is built from TRBV7-9 and TRBJ2-7; D is undetermined. The CDR3 is 15 residues long. V gave up 1 base and J gave up 6 bases, with 16 bases separating them. CDR1 and CDR2 from the germline V gene are SEHNR and FQNEAQ (reference sequence). This chain's CDR3 is CASSLGRIGLGEQYF. The CDR3 nucleotides read TGTGCCAGCAGCTTAGGGCGGATCGGGTTGGGCGAGCAGTACTTC.

The rearrangement uses TRBV19 and TRBJ2-4, with a weak D call TRBD2 (6 bases). CDR1 is LNHDA, CDR2 SQIVND, per germline (reference sequence). Between the trimmed V and J ends, which lost 6 bases and 0 bases, there was a span of 15 bases. This CDR3 is 16 amino acids long. DNA of the CDR3: TGTGCCAGTAGCAGCGGGCCGACATTAGCCAAAAACATTCAGTACTTC. Translated, it gives CASSSGPTLAKNIQYF.

There are many counts of this clone. The chain joins TRBV6-1 to TRBJ1-6, with D hard to call. This CDR3 has 14 residues. CDR1 is MNHNS and CDR2 is SASEGT in the germline V gene. Between the trimmed V and J ends, which lost 3 bases and 7 bases, there was a span of 10 bases. The CDR3 spells CASSDLGWNSPLHF. CDR3 nucleotides: TGTGCCAGCAGTGATCTGGGCTGGAATTCACCCCTCCACTTT.

The chain has TRBV6-1 and TRBJ1-4; 9 bases are a match to TRBD1. The germline CDR1 and CDR2 sequences are MNHNS and SASEGT. The J segment lost 7 bases and the V segment lost 2 bases, leaving 5 bases of the junction unmatched. The CDR3 runs 15 residues. CDR3 DNA: TGTGCCAGCAGTGAACCCGGGACAGGGCTTGAAAAACTGTTTTTT. Protein product: CASSEPGTGLEKLFF.

In the case of this clone: The sample carries other DNA sequences with the same CDR3. This chain links TRBV7-2 with TRBJ2-3; 7 bases fit TRBD2. Unmatched junction bases numbered 2, after V lost 5 bases and J lost 0 bases. The length of the CDR3 is 14 residues. Germline V CDR1 and CDR2: SGHTA, FQGNSA. This chain's CDR3 is CASSLSGSTDTQYF. In DNA, the CDR3 is TGTGCCAGCAGCCTTAGCGGGAGCACAGATACGCAGTATTTT.

The chain carries TRBV24-1 and TRBJ1-2; the match to TRBD1 covers 9 bases. The germline gives CDR1 KGHDR, CDR2 SFDVKD. The junction had 6 bases not matched to a gene; V was cut back by 3 bases and J by 8 bases. This CDR3 region has 14 residues. CDR3 residues: CATSDRDRDFGYTF. The CDR3 DNA is TGTGCCACCAGTGATCGGGACAGGGACTTCGGCTACACCTTC.

Here the CDR3 reads CASSLGQGPYGYTF. Here the CDR3 DNA reads TGTGCCAGCAGCTTAGGGCAGGGTCCTTATGGCTACACCTTC. J is TRBJ1-2 and V is TRBV7-2, with D perhaps TRBD1 (5 bases). The V end was cut by 1 base, the J end by 5 bases, with 11 bases between. Germline V gene data show CDR1 as SGHTA and CDR2 as FQGNSA. There are 14 residues in the CDR3.

This chain joins TRBV28 and TRBJ2-7; no clear D. Germline CDR1 reads MDHEN; CDR2 reads SYDVKM. Trimming cost V 6 bases and J 0 bases, with 18 bases left between them. There are 16 residues in the CDR3. The CDR3 nucleotides read TGTGCCAGCAGGAATGCGGCCCGATGGAACTCCTACGAGCAGTACTTC. Protein: CASRNAARWNSYEQYF.

For the CDR3, the DNA is TGTGCCAGCAGCCAACAGGGCTTAGGGCAGCCCCAGCATTTT. It yields the protein CASSQQGLGQPQHF. The genes are TRBV3-1 (or the pseudogene TRBV3-2) and TRBJ1-5, with D tentatively TRBD1 (5 bases). CDR1 and CDR2 (germline): LGHDT, YNNKEL (reference sequence). Trimming took 2 bases from V and 7 from J, leaving 12 bases between them. This CDR3 region has 14 residues.

The chain combines TRBV6-5 with TRBJ2-7; 8 bases are a match to TRBD1. Germline V gene sequence: CDR1 MNHEY, CDR2 SVGAGI. Unmatched junction bases numbered 6, after V lost 6 bases and J lost 2 bases. The CDR3 is 14 residues long. The CDR3 loop reads CASRGQAPPYEQYF. CDR3 DNA: TGTGCCAGCAGGGGACAGGCCCCTCCCTACGAGCAGTACTTC.

The rearrangement joins TRBV2 to TRBJ2-7, with no clear D. Germline CDR1 reads SNHLY; CDR2 reads FYNNEI. With 2 bases removed from V and 5 bases from J, the gap between germline ends came to 7 bases. This CDR3 is built from 12 residues. CDR3 loop: CASSEWQNEQYF. In nucleotides, the CDR3 is TGTGCCAGCAGTGAATGGCAGAACGAGCAGTACTTC.

This clone came up once. This sequence joins TRBV3-1 (or the pseudogene TRBV3-2) and TRBJ2-7; tentative D call: TRBD1 (6 bases). The CDR3 spans 15 residues. V lost 0 bases and J lost 2, with 11 bases in between. Germline CDR1 LGHDT, CDR2 YNNKEL (reference sequence). This chain's CDR3 is CASSQDPRTAYEQYF. In DNA form, the CDR3 reads TGTGCCAGCAGCCAAGACCCCAGGACAGCCTACGAGCAGTACTTC.

A word on this clone: Other nucleotide sequences from this sample produce the same CDR3. V usage is TRBV12-3 or TRBV12-4 and J usage is TRBJ1-5; TRBD1 might be the D (6 bases). Trimming took 6 bases from V and 5 from J, leaving 8 bases between them. The CDR3 runs to 12 residues. This CDR3 reads CASSDRYQPQHF. The CDR3 coding sequence is TGTGCCAGCAGCGACAGGTATCAGCCCCAGCATTTT.

The J gene is TRBJ2-7, the V gene TRBV11-3; TRBD2 might be the D (5 bases). Germline V lookup: CDR1 SGHNT, CDR2 YENEEA. The CDR3 consists of 15 residues. The V end was cut by 5 bases, the J end by 3 bases, with 17 bases between. The CDR3 protein is CASSPTRLAGYEQYF. In DNA, the CDR3 is TGTGCCAGCAGCCCAACTCGGCTTGCGGGCTACGAGCAGTACTTC. Looking up the rest from reference TRBV11-3 and TRBJ2-7 gives the full variable domain: EAGVVQSPRYKIIEKKQPVAFWCNPISGHNTLYWYLQNLGQGPELLIRYENEEAVDDSQLPKDRFSAERLKGVDSTLKIQPAELGDSAVYLCASSPTRLAGYEQYFGPGTRLTVT.

The chain joins TRBV30 to TRBJ2-3; 9 nucleotides agree with TRBD2. Trimming at V came to 5 bases and at J to 4 bases, leaving 13 bases not matched to a gene. CDR1 GTSNPN and CDR2 SVGIG come from the germline V gene (reference sequence). The CDR3 is 16 amino acids. CDR3 nucleotides: TGTGCCTGGTCTCCTCCGGGACTAGCTAATTCAGATACGCAGTATTTT. It specifies CAWSPPGLANSDTQYF.

This clone was seen a handful of times. This chain connects TRBV3-1 (or the pseudogene TRBV3-2) to TRBJ2-7, with 13 bases identical to TRBD2. V was pared by 2 bases and J by 0 bases, with 7 bases of the junction left unmatched. CDR1 and CDR2 (germline): LGHDT, YNNKEL (reference sequence). This CDR3 has 18 amino acids. The CDR3 region is CASSQSGTSGTLSYEQYF. The CDR3 DNA sequence: TGTGCCAGCAGCCAATCCGGGACTAGCGGGACCCTCTCCTACGAGCAGTACTTC.

The chain couples TRBV6-1 to TRBJ1-4, with TRBD1 identical over 7 bases. V was clipped by 3 bases and J by 8 bases; unmatched bases: 6. There are 14 residues in the CDR3. Per germline, CDR1 MNHNS and CDR2 SASEGT. Here the CDR3 DNA reads TGTGCCAGCAGTGACAGGGGGTTTAGGGAAAAACTGTTTTTT. Its protein is CASSDRGFREKLFF.

The J gene is TRBJ1-5, the V gene TRBV18; D is undetermined. V lost 0 bases and J 1 base, leaving 10 bases between the germline ends. In germline, CDR1 is KGHSH, CDR2 LQKENI. The CDR3 totals 16 residues. CDR3 nucleotides: TGTGCCAGCTCACCACCCGGGTGGTCGAGCAATCAGCCCCAGCATTTT. Its protein is CASSPPGWSSNQPQHF.

The sample holds a few counts of this clone. The V call is TRBV7-2, the J call TRBJ1-2; 11 nucleotides line up with TRBD1. The CDR3 has 15 amino acids. Germline V gives CDR1 SGHTA, CDR2 FQGNSA. The ends lost 5 bases at V and 3 bases at J; junction bases unmatched: 5. The CDR3, as DNA: TGTGCCAGCAGCCTTAGGACAGGGGGCGACTATGGCTACACCTTC. Its protein product is CASSLRTGGDYGYTF.

The rearrangement links TRBV30 to TRBJ2-7; 10 bases map to TRBD2. Germline V gives CDR1 GTSNPN, CDR2 SVGIG (reference sequence). The CDR3 consists of 14 residues. Trimming took 5 bases from V and 3 from J; bases not matched to a gene: 7. The CDR3 protein is CAWGSGGARYEQYF. DNA of the CDR3: TGTGCCTGGGGCAGCGGGGGGGCCCGCTACGAGCAGTACTTC.

The chain uses TRBV6-1 and TRBJ2-7; D unresolved. Trimming cost V 3 bases and J 2 bases, with 11 bases left between them. The CDR3 loop spans 14 amino acids. Germline V gives CDR1 MNHNS, CDR2 SASEGT. The CDR3 DNA sequence: TGTGCCAGCAGTGAGCAACGGAGCGCCTACGAGCAGTACTTC. Its protein is CASSEQRSAYEQYF.

This clone was observed a single time. This chain joins TRBV6-5 and TRBJ2-3; 8 bases are a match to TRBD1. The trim removed 6 bases at V and 4 bases at J, leaving 6 bases unmatched. Germline CDR1 and CDR2: MNHEY and SVGAGI. This CDR3 spans 14 amino acids. CDR3 bases: TGTGCCAGCAGCAGACAGGGGCGCTCAGATACGCAGTATTTT. This translates into CASSRQGRSDTQYF.

This chain links TRBV5-5 with TRBJ2-1, with 10 nucleotides matching TRBD2. The J segment lost 4 bases and the V segment lost 0 bases, leaving 4 bases of the junction unmatched. The length of the CDR3 is 16 residues. Germline V gives CDR1 SGHKS, CDR2 YYEKEE (reference sequence). The CDR3 is CASSLGRSGGYNEQFF. The CDR3 DNA reads as TGTGCCAGCAGCTTGGGACGTAGCGGGGGGTACAATGAGCAGTTCTTC.

This chain uses TRBV4-2 with TRBJ1-2; perhaps TRBD1 as D (6 bases). The germline CDR1 and CDR2 sequences are LGHNA and YNFKEQ. Trimming removed 1 base at V and 6 bases at J, with 9 bases between. This CDR3 has 13 amino acids. The CDR3 DNA follows: TGTGCCAGCAGCCAAGCAGGGGATGATGGCTACACCTTC. This gives the protein CASSQAGDDGYTF.